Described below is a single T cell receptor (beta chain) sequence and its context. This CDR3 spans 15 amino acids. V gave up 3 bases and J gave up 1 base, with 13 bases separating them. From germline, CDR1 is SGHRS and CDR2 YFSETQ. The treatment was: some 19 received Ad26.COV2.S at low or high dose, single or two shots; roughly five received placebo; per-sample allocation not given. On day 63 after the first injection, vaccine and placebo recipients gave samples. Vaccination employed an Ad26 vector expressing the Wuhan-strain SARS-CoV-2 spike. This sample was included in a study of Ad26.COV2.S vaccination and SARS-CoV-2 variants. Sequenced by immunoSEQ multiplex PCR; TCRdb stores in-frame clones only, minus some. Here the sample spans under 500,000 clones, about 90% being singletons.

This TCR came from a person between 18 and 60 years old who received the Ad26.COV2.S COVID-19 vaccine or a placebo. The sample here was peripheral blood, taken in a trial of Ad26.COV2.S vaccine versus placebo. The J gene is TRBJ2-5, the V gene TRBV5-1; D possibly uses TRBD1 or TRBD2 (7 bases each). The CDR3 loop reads CASSSQGGAQETQYF. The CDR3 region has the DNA TGCGCCAGCAGCTCTCAGGGGGGGGCCCAAGAGACCCAGTACTTC.